A selection of T cell receptor beta chains follows, all from one sample in a study of cytomegalovirus exposure and HLA in healthy donors. Assay used: immunoSEQ multiplex PCR; TCRdb lists only in-frame clones, some missing. The sample yields 180,000 or so clones, nearly 80% seen once. Sequencing input: PBMCs. The source of these receptors is a man in his forties or fifties in good health and CMV-seropositive. The CDR3 runs from the conserved cysteine through the conserved F or W. The D gene is left open where the match is weak. Size values are once, few and many counts, or a class for expanded clones, and some rows have none.

d_call | j_call | clone_size | v_call | cdr3_aa | cdr3_nt
TRBD1 | TRBJ1-2 | NA | TRBV29-1 | CSVEDWGTGGFNYGYTF | TGCAGCGTTGAAGATTGGGGGACAGGGGGCTTTAACTATGGCTACACCTTC
NA | TRBJ2-1 | NA | TRBV5-1 | CASTPGEPLYNEQFF | TGCGCCAGCACCCCGGGAGAGCCCCTATACAATGAGCAGTTCTTC
TRBD1 | TRBJ1-4 | NA | TRBV6-1 | CASSQGQGTLATNEKLFF | TGTGCCAGCAGTCAAGGACAGGGTACCTTAGCAACTAATGAAAAACTGTTTTTT
TRBD1 | TRBJ1-6 | NA | TRBV27 | CASSFWTGQGAPLHF | TGTGCCAGCAGTTTCTGGACAGGACAAGGGGCACCCCTCCACTTT
NA | TRBJ2-7 | NA | TRBV5-6 | CASSLYGQGRPYEQYF | TGTGCCAGCAGCTTGTACGGCCAGGGGCGGCCTTACGAGCAGTACTTC
NA | TRBJ1-2 | once | TRBV28 | CASSLSVYLYGYTF | TGTGCCAGCAGTTTATCGGTTTACCTCTATGGCTACACCTTC
NA | TRBJ2-5 | NA | TRBV6-1 | CATHQGKETQYF | TGTGCCACCCACCAGGGGAAAGAGACCCAGTACTTC
TRBD2 | TRBJ2-1 | NA | TRBV7-9 | CASSPPGLAGANEQFF | TGTGCCAGCAGCCCTCCGGGACTAGCGGGAGCTAATGAGCAGTTCTTC
NA | TRBJ1-2 | once | TRBV25-1 | CASSEYILGGDGYTF | TGTGCCAGCAGTGAATATATTCTAGGGGGGGATGGCTACACCTTC
TRBD1 | TRBJ2-2 | NA | TRBV11-2 | CASTRQGGTGELFF | TGTGCCAGCACCCGACAGGGGGGAACCGGGGAGCTGTTTTTT
TRBD2 | TRBJ2-1 | NA | TRBV10-1 | CASSYPGTSRNEQFF | TGCGCCAGCAGCTACCCCGGGACTAGCCGCAATGAGCAGTTCTTC
TRBD2 | TRBJ2-5 | many | TRBV6-1 | CASSEGLAGVETQYF | TGTGCCAGCAGTGAGGGACTAGCGGGAGTAGAGACCCAGTACTTC
NA | TRBJ2-1 | NA | TRBV30 | CAWSGSVAQFF | TGTGCCTGGAGTGGGTCCGTGGCGCAGTTCTTC
NA | TRBJ2-1 | NA | TRBV11-2 | CASSRGTRVYDEQFF | TGTGCCAGCAGCCGCGGGACCCGGGTTTACGATGAGCAGTTCTTC
NA | TRBJ2-2 | NA | TRBV7-8 | CASSLPGSGELFF | TGTGCCAGCAGCTTACCAGGGTCCGGGGAGCTGTTTTTT
TRBD1 | TRBJ1-2 | NA | TRBV5-1 | CASSLGGGITNYGYTF | TGCGCCAGCAGCTTGGGAGGGGGCATTACTAACTATGGCTACACCTTC
TRBD2 | TRBJ2-7 | NA | TRBV6-6 | CASSYSGTSGAYEQYF | TGTGCCAGCAGTTACTCGGGGACTAGCGGGGCCTACGAGCAGTACTTC
NA | TRBJ1-5 | NA | TRBV10-3 | CAISDGRGLGQPQHF | TGTGCCATCAGTGACGGCAGGGGTTTGGGTCAGCCCCAGCATTTT
NA | TRBJ2-1 | few | TRBV6-5 | CASSQGARAPKFF | TGTGCCAGCAGCCAAGGGGCTCGGGCACCTAAGTTCTTC
TRBD2 | TRBJ2-7 | NA | TRBV30 | CAWSAPGGSGRAPYF | TGTGCCTGGAGCGCCCCCGGGGGTAGCGGGAGGGCCCCGTACTTC
NA | TRBJ2-6 | few | TRBV11-2 | CASSLDSLASGANGLTF | TGTGCCAGCAGCTTAGACAGTCTCGCCTCTGGGGCCAACGGCCTGACTTTC
NA | TRBJ1-1 | few | TRBV13 | CASSLRRSEAFF | TGTGCCAGCAGCTTGAGGCGCAGTGAAGCTTTCTTT
TRBD2 | TRBJ2-2 | NA | TRBV5-1 | CASSLRLAGNTGELFF | TGCGCCAGCAGCTTAAGACTAGCGGGCAATACCGGGGAGCTGTTTTTT
TRBD1 | TRBJ1-5 | NA | TRBV5-1 | CASSLTQGDQPQHF | TGCGCCAGCAGCTTGACCCAGGGGGATCAGCCCCAGCATTTT
NA | TRBJ2-2 | NA | TRBV9 | CASSPQVMAAGELFF | TGTGCCAGCAGCCCACAGGTGATGGCTGCCGGGGAGCTGTTTTTT
NA | TRBJ2-5 | NA | TRBV14 | CASSQEMKGVYQETQYF | TGTGCCAGCAGCCAAGAGATGAAAGGGGTTTACCAAGAGACCCAGTACTTC
TRBD1 | TRBJ2-7 | NA | TRBV5-4 | CASSGQGISYEQYF | TGTGCCAGCAGCGGACAGGGGATCTCCTACGAGCAGTACTTC
NA | TRBJ1-2 | NA | TRBV18 | CASSPGNRRYGYTF | TGTGCCAGCTCACCGGGAAACAGGCGCTATGGCTACACCTTC
NA | TRBJ2-3 | NA | TRBV7-9 | CASSLEQGSDTQYF | TGTGCCAGCAGCTTAGAACAGGGTTCAGATACGCAGTATTTT
TRBD2 | TRBJ2-7 | NA | TRBV15 | CATSSTGGHYEQYF | TGTGCCACCAGCAGCACGGGAGGCCACTACGAGCAGTACTTC
TRBD1 | TRBJ1-1 | NA | TRBV5-1 | CASSAGTGSMNTEAFF | TGCGCCAGCAGCGCCGGGACAGGCAGCATGAACACTGAAGCTTTCTTT